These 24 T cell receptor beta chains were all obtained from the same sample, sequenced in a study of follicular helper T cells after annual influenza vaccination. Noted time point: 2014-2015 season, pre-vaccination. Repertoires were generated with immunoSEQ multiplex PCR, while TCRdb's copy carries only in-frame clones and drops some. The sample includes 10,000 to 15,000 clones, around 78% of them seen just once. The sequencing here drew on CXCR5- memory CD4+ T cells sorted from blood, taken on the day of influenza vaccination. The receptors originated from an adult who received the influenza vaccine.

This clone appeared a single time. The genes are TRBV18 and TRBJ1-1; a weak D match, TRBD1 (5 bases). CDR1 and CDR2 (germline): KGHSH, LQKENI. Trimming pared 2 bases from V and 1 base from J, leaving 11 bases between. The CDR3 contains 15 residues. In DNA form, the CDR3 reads TGTGCCAGCTCACCAAGGAGGGGTCAGAACACTGAAGCTTTCTTT. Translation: CASSPRRGQNTEAFF.

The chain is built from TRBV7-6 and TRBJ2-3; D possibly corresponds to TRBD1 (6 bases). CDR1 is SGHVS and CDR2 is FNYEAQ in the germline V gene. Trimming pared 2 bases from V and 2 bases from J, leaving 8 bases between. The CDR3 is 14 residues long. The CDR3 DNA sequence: TGTGCCAGCAGCTTAAGGGGGTCCACAGATACGCAGTATTTT. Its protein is CASSLRGSTDTQYF.

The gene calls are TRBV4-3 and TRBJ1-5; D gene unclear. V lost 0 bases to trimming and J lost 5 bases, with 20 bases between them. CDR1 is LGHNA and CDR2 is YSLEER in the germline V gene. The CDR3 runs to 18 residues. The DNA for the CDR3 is TGCGCCAGCAGCCAAGATGTGGGCAGCAGGACCCCATATCAGCCCCAGCATTTT. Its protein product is CASSQDVGSRTPYQPQHF.

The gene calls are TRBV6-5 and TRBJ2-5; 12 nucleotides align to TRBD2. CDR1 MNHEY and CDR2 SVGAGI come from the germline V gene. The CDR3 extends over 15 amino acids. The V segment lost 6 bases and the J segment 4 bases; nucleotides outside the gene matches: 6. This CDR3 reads CASRASGGAIETQYF. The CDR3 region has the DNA TGTGCCAGCAGGGCTAGCGGGGGGGCGATAGAGACCCAGTACTTC.

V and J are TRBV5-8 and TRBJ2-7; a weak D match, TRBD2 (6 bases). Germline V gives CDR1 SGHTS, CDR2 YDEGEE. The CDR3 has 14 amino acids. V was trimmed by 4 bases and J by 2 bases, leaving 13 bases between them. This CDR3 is CASSRPSATYEQYF. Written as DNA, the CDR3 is TGTGCCAGCAGCCGACCTAGCGCCACCTACGAGCAGTACTTC.

For the CDR3, the DNA is TGTGCCAGCAGCTTAGTTAGCGGGGGGGCAGATACGCAGTATTTT. Its translation: CASSLVSGGADTQYF. The genes are TRBV11-2 and TRBJ2-3; 11 bases match TRBD2. The V segment lost 1 base and the J segment 4 bases; nucleotides outside the gene matches: 1. The CDR3 extends over 15 amino acids. Germline V gene sequence: CDR1 SGHAT, CDR2 FQNNGV.

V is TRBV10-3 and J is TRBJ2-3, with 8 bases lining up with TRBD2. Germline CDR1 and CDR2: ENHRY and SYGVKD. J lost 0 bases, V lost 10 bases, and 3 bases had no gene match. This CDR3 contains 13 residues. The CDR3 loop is CATRGGSTDTQYF. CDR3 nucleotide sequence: TGTGCCACACGGGGGGGTAGCACAGATACGCAGTATTTT.

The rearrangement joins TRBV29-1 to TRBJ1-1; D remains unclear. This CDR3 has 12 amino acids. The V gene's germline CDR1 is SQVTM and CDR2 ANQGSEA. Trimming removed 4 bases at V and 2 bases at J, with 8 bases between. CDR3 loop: CSVVPVNTEAFF. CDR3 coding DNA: TGCAGCGTTGTTCCCGTTAACACTGAAGCTTTCTTT.

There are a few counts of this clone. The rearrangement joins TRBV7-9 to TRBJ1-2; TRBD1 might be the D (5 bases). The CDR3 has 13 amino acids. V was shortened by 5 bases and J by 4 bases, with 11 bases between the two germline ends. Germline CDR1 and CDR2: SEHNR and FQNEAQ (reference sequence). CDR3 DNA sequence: TGTGCCAGCAGCCCTTGGGGGGTCTATGGCTACACCTTC. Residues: CASSPWGVYGYTF.

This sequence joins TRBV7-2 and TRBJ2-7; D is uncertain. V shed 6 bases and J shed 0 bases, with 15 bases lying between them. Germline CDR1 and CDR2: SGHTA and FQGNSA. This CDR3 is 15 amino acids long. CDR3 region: CASSFLQSSSYEQYF. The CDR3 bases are TGTGCCAGCAGTTTTTTACAGTCCAGCTCCTACGAGCAGTACTTC. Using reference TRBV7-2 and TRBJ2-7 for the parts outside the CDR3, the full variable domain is GAGVSQSPSNKVTEKGKDVELRCDPISGHTALYWYRQSLGQGLEFLIYFQGNSAPDKSGLPSDRFSAERTGGSVSTLTIQRTQQEDSAVYLCASSFLQSSSYEQYFGPGTRLTVT.

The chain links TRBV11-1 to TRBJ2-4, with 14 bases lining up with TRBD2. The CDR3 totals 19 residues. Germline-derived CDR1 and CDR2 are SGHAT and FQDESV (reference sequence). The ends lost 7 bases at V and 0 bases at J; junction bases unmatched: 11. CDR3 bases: TGTGCCAGCACCCTAGTGACTAGCGGGGGGGAAAGAGCCAAAAACATTCAGTACTTC. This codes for CASTLVTSGGERAKNIQYF.

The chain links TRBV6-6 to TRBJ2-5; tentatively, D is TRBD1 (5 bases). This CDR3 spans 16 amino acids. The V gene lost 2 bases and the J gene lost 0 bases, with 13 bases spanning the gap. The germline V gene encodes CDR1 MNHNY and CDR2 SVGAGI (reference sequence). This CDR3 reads CASSYPPTVYQETQYF. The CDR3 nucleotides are TGTGCCAGCAGTTACCCACCGACAGTGTACCAAGAGACCCAGTACTTC.

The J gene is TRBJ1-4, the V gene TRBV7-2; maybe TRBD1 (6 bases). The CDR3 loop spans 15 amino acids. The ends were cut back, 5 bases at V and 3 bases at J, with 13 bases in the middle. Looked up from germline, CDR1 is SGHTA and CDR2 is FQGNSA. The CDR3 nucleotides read TGTGCCAGCAGCACCCAGACAGGCCCTAATGAAAAACTGTTTTTT. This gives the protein CASSTQTGPNEKLFF.

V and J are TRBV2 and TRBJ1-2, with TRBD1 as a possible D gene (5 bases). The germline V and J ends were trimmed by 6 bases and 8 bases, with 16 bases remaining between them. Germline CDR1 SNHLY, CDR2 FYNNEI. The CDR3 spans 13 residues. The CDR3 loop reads CASRKARSGGYTF. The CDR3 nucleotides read TGTGCCAGCAGGAAAGCCAGGTCAGGGGGCTACACCTTC.

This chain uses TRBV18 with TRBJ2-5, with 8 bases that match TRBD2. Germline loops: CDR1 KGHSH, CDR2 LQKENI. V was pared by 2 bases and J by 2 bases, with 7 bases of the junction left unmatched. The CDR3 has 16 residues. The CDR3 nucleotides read TGTGCCAGCTCACCAGGAAGCGCGGGGGGTCAAGAGACCCAGTACTTC. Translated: CASSPGSAGGQETQYF.

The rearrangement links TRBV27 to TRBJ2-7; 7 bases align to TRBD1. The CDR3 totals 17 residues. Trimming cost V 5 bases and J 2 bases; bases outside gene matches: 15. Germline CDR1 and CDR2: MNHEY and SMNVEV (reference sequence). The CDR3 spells CASSQRQGAARAYEQYF. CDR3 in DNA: TGTGCCAGCAGTCAGAGACAGGGTGCGGCTCGGGCCTACGAGCAGTACTTC.

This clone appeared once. Written as DNA, the CDR3 is TGCGCCAGCAGCTACGGGACTGCGTCCTACAATGAGCAGTTCTTC. It specifies CASSYGTASYNEQFF. V usage is TRBV5-1 and J usage is TRBJ2-1; tentatively, D is TRBD2 (6 bases). Germline CDR1 SGHRS, CDR2 YFSETQ. This CDR3 comprises 15 residues. The V end lost 3 bases, the J end lost 1 base, and 11 bases lay between the germline ends.

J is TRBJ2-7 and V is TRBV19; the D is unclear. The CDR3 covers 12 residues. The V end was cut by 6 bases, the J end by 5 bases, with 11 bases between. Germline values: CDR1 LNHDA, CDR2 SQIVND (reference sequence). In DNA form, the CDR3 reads TGTGCCAGTAGCCTATCCACAAACGAGCAGTACTTC. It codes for CASSLSTNEQYF.

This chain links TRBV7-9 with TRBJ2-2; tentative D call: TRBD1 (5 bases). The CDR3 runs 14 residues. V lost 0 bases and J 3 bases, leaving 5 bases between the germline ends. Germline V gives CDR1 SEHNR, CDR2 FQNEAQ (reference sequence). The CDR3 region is CASSLARDTGELFF. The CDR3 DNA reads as TGTGCCAGCAGCTTAGCCAGGGACACCGGGGAGCTGTTTTTT. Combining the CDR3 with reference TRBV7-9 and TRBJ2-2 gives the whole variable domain DTGVSQNPRHKITKRGQNVTFRCDPISEHNRLYWYRQTLGQGPEFLTYFQNEAQLEKSRLLSDRFSAERPKGSFSTLEIQRTEQGDSAMYLCASSLARDTGELFFGEGSRLTVL.

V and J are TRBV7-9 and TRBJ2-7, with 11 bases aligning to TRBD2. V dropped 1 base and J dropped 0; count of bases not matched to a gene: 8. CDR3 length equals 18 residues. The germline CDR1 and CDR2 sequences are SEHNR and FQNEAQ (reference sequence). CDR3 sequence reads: CASSLGSSGGLASYEQYF. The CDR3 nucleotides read TGTGCCAGCAGCTTAGGGTCTAGCGGGGGGCTCGCCTCCTACGAGCAGTACTTC.

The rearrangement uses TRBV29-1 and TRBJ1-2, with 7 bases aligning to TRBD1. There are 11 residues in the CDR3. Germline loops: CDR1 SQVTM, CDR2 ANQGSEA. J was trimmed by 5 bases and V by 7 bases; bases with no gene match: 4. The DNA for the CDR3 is TGCAGCGCCGACAGGGAATATGGCTACACCTTC. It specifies CSADREYGYTF.

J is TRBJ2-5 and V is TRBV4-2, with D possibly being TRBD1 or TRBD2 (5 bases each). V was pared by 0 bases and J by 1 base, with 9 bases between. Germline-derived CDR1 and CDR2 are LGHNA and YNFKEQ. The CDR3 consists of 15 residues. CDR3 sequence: CASSQDGGPQETQYF. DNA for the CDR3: TGTGCCAGCAGCCAAGATGGGGGTCCCCAAGAGACCCAGTACTTC.

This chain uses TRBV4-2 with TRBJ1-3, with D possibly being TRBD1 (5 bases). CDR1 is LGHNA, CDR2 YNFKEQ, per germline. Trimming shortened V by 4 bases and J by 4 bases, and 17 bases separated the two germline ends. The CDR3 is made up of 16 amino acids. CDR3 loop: CASSPQGWGSGNTIYF. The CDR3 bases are TGTGCCAGCAGCCCCCAAGGTTGGGGGAGCGGAAACACCATATATTTT.

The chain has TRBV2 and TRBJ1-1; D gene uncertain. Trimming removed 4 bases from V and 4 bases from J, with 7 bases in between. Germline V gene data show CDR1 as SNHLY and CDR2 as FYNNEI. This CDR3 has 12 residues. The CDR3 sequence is CASSVRGTEAFF. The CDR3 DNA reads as TGTGCCAGCAGTGTTCGAGGCACTGAAGCTTTCTTT.